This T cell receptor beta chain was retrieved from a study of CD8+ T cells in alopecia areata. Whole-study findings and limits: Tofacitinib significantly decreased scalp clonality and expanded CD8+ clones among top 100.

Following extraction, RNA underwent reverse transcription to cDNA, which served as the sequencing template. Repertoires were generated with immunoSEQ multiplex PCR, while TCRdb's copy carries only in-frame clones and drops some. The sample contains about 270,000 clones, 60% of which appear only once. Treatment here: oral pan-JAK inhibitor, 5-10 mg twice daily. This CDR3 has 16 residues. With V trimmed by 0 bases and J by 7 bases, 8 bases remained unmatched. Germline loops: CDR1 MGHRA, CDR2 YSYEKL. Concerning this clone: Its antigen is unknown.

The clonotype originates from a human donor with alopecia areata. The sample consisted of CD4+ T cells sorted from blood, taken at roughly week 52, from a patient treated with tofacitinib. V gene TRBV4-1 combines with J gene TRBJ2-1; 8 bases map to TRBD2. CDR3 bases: TGCGCCAGCAGCCAAGAGAGCGGGGGAGTCCTTAATGAGCAGTTCTTC. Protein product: CASSQESGGVLNEQFF.